Following are 19 T cell receptor beta chains from one sample sequenced in a study of cytomegalovirus exposure and HLA in healthy donors. PCR was performed using 60 Vbeta and 13 Jbeta primers. Clones were read by immunoSEQ multiplex PCR, and TCRdb kept only the in-frame ones, dropping some. The data contain roughly 140,000 clones, 80% of them singletons. Sequencing was done on a sample of PBMCs. These receptor sequences come from a middle-aged man in good health and CMV-seronegative.

J is TRBJ1-4 and V is TRBV19, with D uncertain. The CDR3 is 16 residues long. Trimming left V 4 bases short and J 14 bases short, with 26 bases between. Looked up from germline, CDR1 is LNHDA and CDR2 is SQIVND (reference sequence). DNA of the CDR3: TGTGCCAGTAGTAGCCCCCTTAGGAGGGAAGGAGTAAGGCTGTTTTTT. This translates into CASSSPLRREGVRLFF.

The chain combines TRBV9 with TRBJ2-7, with TRBD2 identical over 15 bases. Germline CDR1 is SGDLS and CDR2 is YYNGEE. This CDR3 is built from 16 residues. The ends lost 2 bases at V and 7 bases at J; junction bases unmatched: 7. CDR3 sequence reads: CASSVGLAGGDLEQYF. In nucleotides, the CDR3 is TGTGCCAGCAGCGTCGGACTAGCGGGGGGGGATCTGGAGCAGTACTTC.

This clone showed up just a few times. V and J are TRBV4-2 and TRBJ2-7, with 7 bases aligning to TRBD1. V shed 3 bases and J 6 bases; nucleotides not matched to a gene: 5. From germline, CDR1 is LGHNA and CDR2 YNFKEQ. This CDR3 contains 13 residues. This CDR3 is CASSHLRQGEQYF. The CDR3 DNA reads as TGTGCCAGCAGCCATCTCCGACAGGGCGAGCAGTACTTC.

The V call is TRBV19, the J call TRBJ1-5; D not certain. The CDR3 loop spans 15 amino acids. The ends were cut back, 1 base at V and 7 bases at J, with 14 bases in the middle. Germline CDR1 reads LNHDA; CDR2 reads SQIVND (reference sequence). The CDR3 region is CASSIGGAGGQPQHF. The CDR3 region has the DNA TGTGCCAGTAGTATAGGGGGAGCCGGTGGACAGCCCCAGCATTTT.

This clone has a single count. The V and J genes are TRBV28 and TRBJ1-6, with a tentative D call TRBD1 (5 bases). Germline V gene lookup returns CDR1 MDHEN and CDR2 SYDVKM. This CDR3 comprises 15 residues. V was clipped by 2 bases and J by 7 bases, with 12 bases between them. Here the CDR3 DNA reads TGTGCCAGCAGTTTAAATGGGGCCCGGAATTCACCCCTCCACTTT. It yields the protein CASSLNGARNSPLHF.

This chain connects TRBV5-4 to TRBJ2-2, with 10 nucleotides matching TRBD2. Trimming took 4 bases from V and 6 from J; bases not matched to a gene: 9. Looked up from germline, CDR1 is SGHNT and CDR2 is YYREEE (reference sequence). The CDR3 has 16 amino acids. The chain's CDR3 is CASSPKSAGGPGELFF. CDR3 DNA: TGTGCCAGCAGCCCTAAGTCAGCGGGGGGGCCCGGGGAGCTGTTTTTT.

The chain combines TRBV29-1 with TRBJ1-2, with a weak D call TRBD1 (6 bases). The CDR3 spans 13 residues. In germline, CDR1 is SQVTM, CDR2 ANQGSEA. V lost 4 bases to trimming and J lost 2 bases, with 11 bases between them. The CDR3 DNA follows: TGCAGCGTTGCGACAGGCATAAACTATGGCTACACCTTC. Translating gives CSVATGINYGYTF.

This clone has a handful of counts. This chain's CDR3 is CASSSGQGSHEQYF. CDR3 nucleotides: TGTGCCAGCAGTTCGGGACAGGGATCGCACGAGCAGTACTTC. The gene calls are TRBV6-6 and TRBJ2-7; 9 bases are a match to TRBD1. With V trimmed by 4 bases and J by 5 bases, 6 bases remained unmatched. This CDR3 comprises 14 residues. Germline V lookup: CDR1 MNHNY, CDR2 SVGAGI (reference sequence).

This clone was observed a few times. J is TRBJ2-1 and V is TRBV5-5; TRBD2 matches at 11 bases. In germline, CDR1 is SGHKS, CDR2 YYEKEE (reference sequence). The CDR3 has 19 amino acids. Trimming at V came to 0 bases and at J to 3 bases, leaving 11 bases not matched to a gene. In DNA, the CDR3 is TGTGCCAGCAGCTTGGCCCTGGCGGTAGCGGGGGGGCGCTACAATGAGCAGTTCTTC. Translating gives CASSLALAVAGGRYNEQFF.

This clone was seen a handful of times. V and J are TRBV19 and TRBJ1-1; D not certain. The V gene's germline CDR1 is LNHDA and CDR2 SQIVND (reference sequence). Trimming took 3 bases from V and 1 from J, leaving 15 bases between them. The CDR3 consists of 16 residues. The CDR3 nucleotides read TGTGCCAGTAGTATCCCAAGCGAGTGGCGGAACACTGAAGCTTTCTTT. Translated, it gives CASSIPSEWRNTEAFF. Using reference TRBV19 and TRBJ1-1 for the parts outside the CDR3, the full variable domain is DGGITQSPKYLFRKEGQNVTLSCEQNLNHDAMYWYRQDPGQGLRLIYYSQIVNDFQKGDIAEGYSVSREKKESFPLTVTSAQKNPTAFYLCASSIPSEWRNTEAFFGQGTRLTVV.

The chain combines TRBV4-3 with TRBJ2-7, with TRBD1 as a possible D gene (5 bases). Germline V gene data show CDR1 as LGHNA and CDR2 as YSLEER. The CDR3 contains 13 residues. Between the trimmed V and J ends, which lost 0 bases and 6 bases, there was a span of 9 bases. The CDR3 DNA follows: TGCGCCAGCAGCCAAGATTGGGGCGGCGAGCAGTACTTC. This encodes CASSQDWGGEQYF.

The gene calls are TRBV9 and TRBJ1-5; a possible D gene is TRBD1 (5 bases). V gave up 0 bases and J gave up 2 bases, with 12 bases separating them. From germline, CDR1 is SGDLS and CDR2 YYNGEE. This CDR3 has 16 residues. CDR3 sequence: CASSVDPGFGNQPQHF. CDR3 bases: TGTGCCAGCAGCGTAGATCCAGGGTTTGGCAATCAGCCCCAGCATTTT.

In its sample, this clone was seen once. CDR3 DNA: TGTGCCATCAGTGAGCGACAGGGTGAGACCCAGTACTTC. This encodes CAISERQGETQYF. The genes are TRBV10-3 and TRBJ2-5; 7 nucleotides align to TRBD1. Trimming took 2 bases from V and 5 from J; bases not matched to a gene: 2. CDR3 size: 13 residues. Germline lookup yields CDR1 ENHRY and CDR2 SYGVKD.

J is TRBJ2-5 and V is TRBV18; 14 nucleotides agree with TRBD2. This CDR3 is built from 15 residues. Germline CDR1 is KGHSH and CDR2 is LQKENI. Trimming took 6 bases from V and 4 from J; bases not matched to a gene: 4. The CDR3 DNA is TGTGCCAGCTCTGGGACTAGCGGGAGCATAGAGACCCAGTACTTC. Its translation is CASSGTSGSIETQYF.

The chain carries TRBV14 and TRBJ2-7; 9 nucleotides align to TRBD2. Trimming removed 1 base from V and 7 bases from J; junction bases left unmatched: 8. In germline, CDR1 is SGHDN, CDR2 FVKESK. This CDR3 is built from 15 residues. The CDR3 is CASSQGGLAGLEQYF. The CDR3 bases are TGTGCCAGCAGCCAAGGGGGACTAGCTGGGTTGGAGCAGTACTTC.

The chain links TRBV11-3 to TRBJ1-2; D possibly corresponds to TRBD1 (5 bases). Germline CDR1 is SGHNT and CDR2 is YENEEA. Between the trimmed V and J ends, which lost 5 bases and 8 bases, there was a span of 18 bases. This CDR3 has 14 amino acids. CDR3 protein: CASSHPGAARGYTF. CDR3 coding DNA: TGTGCCAGCAGCCACCCTGGGGCCGCTAGAGGCTACACCTTC. The full variable domain, its missing parts supplied by reference TRBV11-3 and TRBJ1-2, is EAGVVQSPRYKIIEKKQPVAFWCNPISGHNTLYWYLQNLGQGPELLIRYENEEAVDDSQLPKDRFSAERLKGVDSTLKIQPAELGDSAVYLCASSHPGAARGYTFGSGTRLTVV.

This chain uses TRBV5-1 with TRBJ2-3; a possible D gene is TRBD1 (5 bases). V was trimmed by 4 bases and J by 5 bases, leaving 14 bases between them. Germline CDR1 SGHRS, CDR2 YFSETQ. The CDR3 runs to 14 residues. CDR3 loop: CASSPQGGVDTQYF. As DNA, the CDR3 is TGCGCCAGCAGCCCCCAGGGTGGAGTAGATACGCAGTATTTT.

This clone turned up a few times. The genes are TRBV19 and TRBJ2-7, with D perhaps TRBD2 (7 bases). This CDR3 region has 15 residues. Trimming removed 5 bases from V and 0 bases from J, with 14 bases in between. The germline CDR1 and CDR2 sequences are LNHDA and SQIVND (reference sequence). This CDR3 reads CASSRSGGFSYEQYF. CDR3 DNA sequence: TGTGCCAGTAGTCGTTCGGGGGGCTTCTCCTACGAGCAGTACTTC.

The J gene is TRBJ1-2, the V gene TRBV6-1; D remains unclear. Germline CDR1 is MNHNS and CDR2 is SASEGT. V was clipped by 2 bases and J by 5 bases, with 12 bases between them. The CDR3 spans 14 residues. In nucleotides, the CDR3 is TGTGCCAGCAGTGAACGACTACTGACTTATGGCTACACCTTC. Translating it yields CASSERLLTYGYTF.